These 8 T cell receptor beta chains originate from one sample sequenced in a study of blood T cell repertoires in COVID-19. The repertoire was sequenced with immunoSEQ multiplex PCR; TCRdb's copy has only in-frame clones and lacks some. The sample holds around 170,000 clones, about four fifths seen once. Sequencing was carried out using peripheral blood. The receptors come from a man in his 70s who had recovered from COVID-19.

The chain recombines TRBV5-1 with TRBJ2-1; 7 bases are a match to TRBD2. Trimming took 3 bases from V and 7 from J; bases not matched to a gene: 10. The CDR3 is made up of 15 amino acids. The germline gives CDR1 SGHRS, CDR2 YFSETQ. The CDR3 DNA is TGCGCCAGCAGCTCTAGCGCGGTAGCGGGTAATGAGCAGTTCTTC. Amino acids: CASSSSAVAGNEQFF.

The rearrangement uses TRBV4-2 and TRBJ1-3; D remains unclear. V was shortened by 1 base and J by 0 bases, with 10 bases between the two germline ends. Germline CDR1 and CDR2: LGHNA and YNFKEQ. This CDR3 spans 16 amino acids. The chain's CDR3 is CASSQGQRNSGNTIYF. The CDR3 DNA sequence: TGTGCCAGCAGCCAAGGGCAGAGGAACTCTGGAAACACCATATATTTT.

This chain uses TRBV2 with TRBJ2-3, with TRBD2 matching 11 bases. The junction had 1 base not matched to a gene; V was cut back by 1 base and J by 1 base. The CDR3 covers 16 residues. CDR1 SNHLY and CDR2 FYNNEI come from the germline V gene. CDR3 bases: TGTGCCAGCAGTGAAGGGGGACTAGCGGGCACAGATACGCAGTATTTT. Translated: CASSEGGLAGTDTQYF.

This clone turned up a few times. This rearrangement joins TRBV5-1 to TRBJ1-1; D remains unclear. The V end was cut by 5 bases, the J end by 1 base, with 12 bases between. The CDR3 loop spans 14 amino acids. Per germline, CDR1 SGHRS and CDR2 YFSETQ. DNA for the CDR3: TGCGCCAGCAGAGATGAGCGGAGGAACACTGAAGCTTTCTTT. As protein: CASRDERRNTEAFF.

The V and J genes are TRBV7-2 and TRBJ1-6; TRBD1 matches at 9 bases. The ends lost 1 base at V and 8 bases at J; junction bases unmatched: 6. The CDR3 covers 16 residues. Per the germline V gene, CDR1 is SGHTA and CDR2 is FQGNSA. The CDR3: CASSLGGTGKYSPLHF. Here the CDR3 DNA reads TGTGCCAGCAGCTTAGGCGGGACAGGGAAGTATTCACCCCTCCACTTT.

The rearrangement joins TRBV6-5 to TRBJ2-7; 9 bases match TRBD2. CDR3 length equals 13 residues. The V gene end was trimmed by 6 bases and the J gene end by 5 bases; junction bases not matched to a gene: 5. CDR1 and CDR2 (germline): MNHEY, SVGAGI. Here the CDR3 reads CASRAGGANEQYF. The CDR3 DNA sequence: TGTGCCAGCAGGGCGGGAGGGGCCAACGAGCAGTACTTC.

Written as DNA, the CDR3 is TGCGCCAGCAGCTTAACCCTACGCACACAGTCTCCCTACGAGCAGTACTTC. It yields the protein CASSLTLRTQSPYEQYF. The rearrangement links TRBV5-1 to TRBJ2-7; no clear D gene. V shed 2 bases and J shed 2 bases, with 20 bases lying between them. CDR1 is SGHRS and CDR2 is YFSETQ in the germline V gene. CDR3 size: 17 residues.

This clone occurred once. V usage is TRBV29-1 and J usage is TRBJ2-1; D is perhaps TRBD2 (5 bases). Germline-derived CDR1 and CDR2 are SQVTM and ANQGSEA. The CDR3 contains 9 residues. V was shortened by 4 bases and J by 14 bases, with 9 bases between the two germline ends. This chain's CDR3 is CSVVLEEFF. The DNA for the CDR3 is TGCAGCGTTGTATTGGAGGAGTTCTTC.